This T cell receptor (beta chain) stems from a study of OX40 agonist ivuxolimab in advanced cancers. Study outcomes and limitations: Relatively little clonal expansion, among the lowest observed, appeared in partial responders at 0.1-3.0 mg/kg. CD4+ and CD8+ blood T cells expanded clonally by week 6 at 0.1 to 3.0 mg/kg. Also present in some nonresponders was a low level of normalized T-cell clonal expansion.

The CDR3 totals 13 residues. Trimming took 8 bases from V and 4 from J; bases not matched to a gene: 7. From germline, CDR1 is LNHDA and CDR2 SQIVND (reference sequence). Measured with immunoSEQ multiplex PCR; TCRdb has only the in-frame clones, and not every one. The sample carries under 85,000 clones, about 88% recorded once. This clone has a handful of counts. Its specificity is not known. This sequence originates from an adult with an advanced solid tumor such as melanoma, head and neck, liver or kidney cancer. V gene TRBV19 combines with J gene TRBJ1-2, with 7 bases matching TRBD1. The sample in question was CD4+ or CD8+ T cells sorted from blood, obtained in a trial of the OX40 agonist ivuxolimab. The CDR3 DNA reads TGTGCCAGTGGTGACCGGGACAGCTATGGCTACACCTTC. This gives the protein CASGDRDSYGYTF.